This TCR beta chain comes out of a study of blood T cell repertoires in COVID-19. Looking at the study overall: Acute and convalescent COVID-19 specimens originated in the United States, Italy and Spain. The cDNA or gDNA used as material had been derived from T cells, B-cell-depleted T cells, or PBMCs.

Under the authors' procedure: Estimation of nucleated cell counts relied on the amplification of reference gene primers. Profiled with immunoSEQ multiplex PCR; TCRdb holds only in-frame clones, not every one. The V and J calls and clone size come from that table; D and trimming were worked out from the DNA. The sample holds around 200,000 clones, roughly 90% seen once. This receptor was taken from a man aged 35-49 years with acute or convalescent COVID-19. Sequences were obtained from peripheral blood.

The CDR3 nucleotides are TGTGCCAGCAGCCAAGGGCGCACTAGCGCCCAAGAGACCCAGTACTTC. Its translation: CASSQGRTSAQETQYF. The V call is TRBV3-1 (or the pseudogene TRBV3-2), the J call TRBJ2-5; 7 bases line up with TRBD2. Unmatched junction bases numbered 6, after V lost 1 base and J lost 1 base. The CDR3 length is 16 residues. CDR1 is LGHDT and CDR2 is YNNKEL in the germline V gene (reference sequence).